This entry describes one T cell receptor (beta chain). This clone was detected only a few times. Its recognized antigen is unknown. Per-nucleotide qualities are absent, and no much larger clonotype sits a single base away. The record originates from a study of T cell changes during pregnancy in multiple sclerosis (dated by TCRdb to about 2019). About the investigation overall: In women with multiple sclerosis, the researchers looked at how the T cell repertoire shifted as pregnancy progressed.

The CDR3 runs 14 residues from the cysteine to the phenylalanine. The CDR3 DNA has 42 bases and is translated from base 1. V loses 2 bases of germline sequence and J loses 5 bases, and the interval between the two ends is 12 bases. CDR1 MGHRA and CDR2 YSYEKL are derived from the germline V gene. The library came from the immunoSEQ multiplex PCR assay. The table was pulled from immuneACCESS by TCRdb, which kept in-frame rearrangements only. Such tables lose some clones; where checked, under half of the loss comes from unresolved V genes, and the rest has no known cause. This sample gives approximately 33,000 clones in total; around 88% of them show up just once. Approximately 0.74% of the sample rests with the top ten.

The receptor comes from a female donor in good health, enrolled as a control in a pregnancy study. Sequenced here: CD4+ T cells from peripheral blood mononuclear cells, sampled in the first trimester of pregnancy. The chain links TRBV4-1 with TRBJ1-1; 6 matching bases give a weak D call of TRBD1. The nucleotides are TGCGCCAGCAGCCAACTCGGGACAAATACTGAAGCTTTCTTT. This gives the protein CASSQLGTNTEAFF.